Below, 27 T cell receptor beta chains from the same sample are listed, as sequenced in a study of beta chain features in type 1 diabetes. Study observations and caveats: Type 1 diabetes patients showed a moderate but significant shortening of TCRB CDR3s in all four CD4+ subsets.

All of the isolated RNA was reverse transcribed, so expressed TCRB transcripts were sequenced. Libraries were prepared by immunoSEQ multiplex PCR; TCRdb keeps only in-frame clonotypes and omits some of them. This table holds 250,000 or so clones, 11% to 15% found once. Which antigens these TCRs recognize remains unknown. Specimen: naive CD4+ T cells from blood. Receptors originate from a man aged 30 to 45 with type 1 diabetes.

The V and J genes are TRBV5-4 and TRBJ2-4, with TRBD2 as a possible D gene (6 bases). Between the trimmed V and J ends, which lost 3 bases and 5 bases, there was a span of 12 bases. The CDR3 loop spans 14 amino acids. Germline V CDR1 and CDR2: SGHNT, YYREEE (reference sequence). The CDR3 region has the DNA TGTGCCAGCAGCTCCCGGGGGAGACAAAACATTCAGTACTTC. Translation gives CASSSRGRQNIQYF.

This clone was found a few times. The rearrangement links TRBV5-1 to TRBJ2-5; 11 bases fit TRBD2. Germline trimming cut 3 bases from V and 5 bases from J; bases unmatched to any gene: 0. Germline lookup yields CDR1 SGHRS and CDR2 YFSETQ. CDR3 length: 13 residues. CDR3 nucleotide sequence: TGCGCCAGCAGCTGGACTAGCGGGGAGACCCAGTACTTC. Translated: CASSWTSGETQYF. Variable domain in full (rest from reference TRBV5-1 and TRBJ2-5): KAGVTQTPRYLIKTRGQQVTLSCSPISGHRSVSWYQQTPGQGLQFLFEYFSETQRNKGNFPGRFSGRQFSNSRSEMNVSTLELGDSALYLCASSWTSGETQYFGPGTRLLVL.

There are a few counts of this clone. The chain has TRBV5-1 and TRBJ2-1, with D tentatively TRBD1 (5 bases). Germline V gene data show CDR1 as SGHRS and CDR2 as YFSETQ. With 6 bases removed from V and 7 bases from J, the gap between germline ends came to 14 bases. This CDR3 has 13 residues. As DNA, the CDR3 is TGCGCCAGCAAGGGGCAGGGAATAAATGAGCAGTTCTTC. It is translated as CASKGQGINEQFF.

The chain recombines TRBV30 with TRBJ2-5, with a weak D call TRBD1 (5 bases). CDR3 length: 13 residues. Germline assignment: CDR1 GTSNPN and CDR2 SVGIG (reference sequence). The V end lost 1 base, the J end lost 5 bases, and 11 bases lay between the germline ends. The CDR3 sequence is CAWSAGQGETQYF. CDR3 nucleotides: TGTGCCTGGAGTGCAGGGCAGGGTGAGACCCAGTACTTC.

The chain combines TRBV7-9 with TRBJ2-7, with D possibly matching TRBD2 (5 bases). V lost 1 base to trimming and J lost 3 bases, with 7 bases between them. This CDR3 has 13 amino acids. CDR1 SEHNR and CDR2 FQNEAQ come from the germline V gene (reference sequence). This CDR3 is CASSLDGVYEQYF. The CDR3 bases are TGTGCCAGCAGCTTAGACGGGGTCTACGAGCAGTACTTC.

Only a few counts were recorded for this clone. The rearrangement links TRBV18 to TRBJ1-2, with D possibly matching TRBD1 (6 bases). CDR1 is KGHSH and CDR2 is LQKENI in the germline V gene. The CDR3 consists of 14 residues. Trimming took off 2 bases at V and 3 bases at J, with 10 bases between the two ends. The CDR3 bases are TGTGCCAGCTCACCAGAAGGGACACACTATGGCTACACCTTC. Amino acids: CASSPEGTHYGYTF. The full variable domain, its missing parts supplied by reference TRBV18 and TRBJ1-2, is NAGVMQNPRHLVRRRGQEARLRCSPMKGHSHVYWYRQLPEEGLKFMVYLQKENIIDESGMPKERFSAEFPKEGPSILRIQQVVRGDSAAYFCASSPEGTHYGYTFGSGTRLTVV.

This clone was detected only a few times. This rearrangement joins TRBV18 to TRBJ1-1; D remains unclear. The length of the CDR3 is 15 residues. The V and J ends lost 1 base and 1 base respectively, with 10 bases between them. Germline assignment: CDR1 KGHSH and CDR2 LQKENI. In DNA form, the CDR3 reads TGTGCCAGCTCACCACGGTTTCCGGGGAACACTGAAGCTTTCTTT. It specifies CASSPRFPGNTEAFF.

There are a few counts of this clone. The rearrangement uses TRBV4-1 and TRBJ1-5; D ambiguous. V lost 3 bases and J 3 bases, leaving 15 bases between the germline ends. The CDR3 covers 16 residues. Germline V gives CDR1 MGHRA, CDR2 YSYEKL. CDR3 coding DNA: TGCGCCAGCAGCCAGCCCCGCGCGGGCCCCAATCAGCCCCAGCATTTT. Its translation: CASSQPRAGPNQPQHF.

The V call is TRBV28, the J call TRBJ2-1; D is undetermined. The CDR3 has 16 residues. Germline-derived CDR1 and CDR2 are MDHEN and SYDVKM. The V and J ends lost 5 bases and 0 bases respectively, with 14 bases between them. The CDR3 protein is CASSPNSMSSYNEQFF. CDR3 nucleotide sequence: TGTGCCAGCAGTCCTAATTCAATGAGCTCCTACAATGAGCAGTTCTTC.

The chain carries TRBV15 and TRBJ1-4; 7 positions match TRBD1. The germline V gene has CDR1 LNHNV and CDR2 YYDKDF (reference sequence). J was trimmed by 10 bases and V by 0 bases; bases with no gene match: 5. The CDR3 covers 14 residues. DNA for the CDR3: TGTGCCACCAGCAGAGAGCAGGGGGTAGCAAAACTGTTTTTT. Amino acid sequence: CATSREQGVAKLFF.

This clone was seen more than once but under ten times. The chain has TRBV12-5 and TRBJ1-1; the D gene is possibly TRBD1 (5 bases). Trimming left V 0 bases short and J 2 bases short, with 13 bases between. Per germline, CDR1 LGHNT and CDR2 FRNRAP. The CDR3 has 16 amino acids. The CDR3 protein is CASGLVLSRANTEAFF. The CDR3, as DNA: TGTGCTAGTGGTTTGGTACTTAGCAGGGCTAACACTGAAGCTTTCTTT.

In its sample, this clone was seen once. V is TRBV5-8 and J is TRBJ1-5, with D perhaps TRBD1 (5 bases). From germline, CDR1 is SGHTS and CDR2 YDEGEE. The length of the CDR3 is 13 residues. Trimming took off 4 bases at V and 9 bases at J, with 14 bases between the two ends. The CDR3 is CASSRSGQGPQHF. The CDR3 region has the DNA TGTGCCAGCAGCAGGAGTGGGCAGGGGCCCCAGCATTTT. The full variable domain, rest sourced from reference TRBV5-8 and TRBJ1-5, is EAGVTQSPTHLIKTRGQQATLRCSPISGHTSVYWYQQALGLGLQFLLWYDEGEERNRGNFPPRFSGRQFPNYSSELNVNALELEDSALYLCASSRSGQGPQHFGDGTRLSIL.

The sample holds a few counts of this clone. This chain links TRBV18 with TRBJ2-1; 7 positions match TRBD1. Germline trimming cut 5 bases from V and 10 bases from J; bases unmatched to any gene: 8. Germline values: CDR1 KGHSH, CDR2 LQKENI. The CDR3 length is 13 residues. The CDR3 is CASSGTQGDEQFF. For the CDR3, the DNA is TGTGCCAGCTCAGGAACTCAGGGGGACGAGCAGTTCTTC.

This clone has a handful of counts. The V and J genes are TRBV6-1 and TRBJ1-5, with no clear D. CDR1 and CDR2 (germline): MNHNS, SASEGT. The V end was cut by 2 bases, the J end by 4 bases, with 6 bases between. The CDR3 length is 13 residues. CDR3 bases: TGTGCCAGCAGTGAAACGGGGAATCAGCCCCAGCATTTT. Translated: CASSETGNQPQHF.

V is TRBV9 and J is TRBJ1-5; 8 bases are a match to TRBD1. CDR1 is SGDLS, CDR2 YYNGEE, per germline. V lost 4 bases, J lost 4 bases, and 4 bases stayed unmatched. The CDR3 consists of 14 residues. For the CDR3, the DNA is TGTGCCAGCAGCAAACAGGGGGGTAATCAGCCCCAGCATTTT. Translating gives CASSKQGGNQPQHF.

Details on this clone: This same CDR3 is encoded by further DNA sequences in the sample. The chain has TRBV2 and TRBJ2-5, with D perhaps matching TRBD1 (6 bases). Trimming took 7 bases from V and 2 from J, leaving 11 bases between them. The germline V gene encodes CDR1 SNHLY and CDR2 FYNNEI. The CDR3 runs 13 residues. DNA for the CDR3: TGTGCCAGCACTGGACAGTTACAAGAGACCCAGTACTTC. It specifies CASTGQLQETQYF.

This clone was detected a few times. This rearrangement joins TRBV5-6 to TRBJ1-1; 7 bases map to TRBD1. This CDR3 comprises 15 residues. V gave up 1 base and J gave up 1 base; unmatched junction bases: 4. The germline gives CDR1 SGHDT, CDR2 YYEEEE. The CDR3 DNA reads TGTGCCAGCAGCTTGCTGGACAGGCCGAACACTGAAGCTTTCTTT. Translated, it gives CASSLLDRPNTEAFF.

This clone has more than one count but fewer than ten. The chain has TRBV7-9 and TRBJ2-7; 7 bases fit TRBD1. The V segment lost 3 bases and the J segment 0 bases; nucleotides outside the gene matches: 2. The CDR3 is made up of 14 amino acids. Germline CDR1 SEHNR, CDR2 FQNEAQ (reference sequence). CDR3 sequence: CASSLGQSSYEQYF. The CDR3 DNA reads TGTGCCAGCAGCTTGGGACAGAGCTCCTACGAGCAGTACTTC. Together with reference TRBV7-9 and TRBJ2-7, the CDR3 gives the full variable domain: DTGVSQNPRHKITKRGQNVTFRCDPISEHNRLYWYRQTLGQGPEFLTYFQNEAQLEKSRLLSDRFSAERPKGSFSTLEIQRTEQGDSAMYLCASSLGQSSYEQYFGPGTRLTVT.

This sequence joins TRBV18 and TRBJ2-1; D is perhaps TRBD1 (5 bases). The CDR3 is 13 residues long. Germline CDR1 and CDR2: KGHSH and LQKENI. Trimming pared 5 bases from V and 9 bases from J, leaving 14 bases between. The CDR3 here is CASSILQGGEQFF. Here the CDR3 DNA reads TGTGCCAGCTCAATCCTCCAGGGCGGTGAGCAGTTCTTC.

The chain is built from TRBV5-1 and TRBJ2-5; the D gene is possibly TRBD2 (6 bases). The V and J ends lost 4 bases and 4 bases respectively, with 14 bases between them. Germline lookup yields CDR1 SGHRS and CDR2 YFSETQ. The CDR3 covers 14 residues. The CDR3 DNA reads TGCGCCAGCAGCCCCGCCGGAGGGAGAGAGACCCAGTACTTC. Its translation is CASSPAGGRETQYF.

This clone was recorded a few times. The genes are TRBV29-1 and TRBJ1-1; no reliable D call. Trimming took 5 bases from V and 0 from J, leaving 7 bases between them. The CDR3 runs 12 residues. Germline values: CDR1 SQVTM, CDR2 ANQGSEA. The CDR3 region has the DNA TGCAGCGTTTGGCGGATGAACACTGAAGCTTTCTTT. This translates into CSVWRMNTEAFF. Together with reference TRBV29-1 and TRBJ1-1, the CDR3 gives the full variable domain: SAVISQKPSRDICQRGTSLTIQCQVDSQVTMMFWYRQQPGQSLTLIATANQGSEATYESGFVIDKFPISRPNLTFSTLTVSNMSPEDSSIYLCSVWRMNTEAFFGQGTRLTVV.

In its sample, this clone was seen a few times. The rearrangement uses TRBV7-2 and TRBJ1-1; tentative D call: TRBD1 (5 bases). V was clipped by 5 bases and J by 2 bases, with 12 bases between them. The CDR3 sequence is 14 residues long. Germline-derived CDR1 and CDR2 are SGHTA and FQGNSA. CDR3 nucleotide sequence: TGTGCCAGCAGCCCCGGAGGGGCAAACACTGAAGCTTTCTTT. Protein product: CASSPGGANTEAFF.

This clone was found a few times. This rearrangement joins TRBV2 to TRBJ1-2; 7 bases map to TRBD1. CDR3 length equals 15 residues. V shed 1 base and J 7 bases; nucleotides not matched to a gene: 9. Germline loops: CDR1 SNHLY, CDR2 FYNNEI. The DNA of the CDR3 is TGTGCCAGCAGTGAAGAGGGGTCAGGGGGGTTTGGCTACACCTTC. This codes for CASSEEGSGGFGYTF.

V gene TRBV7-9 combines with J gene TRBJ2-2, with a weak D call TRBD1 (5 bases). CDR1 and CDR2 (germline): SEHNR, FQNEAQ (reference sequence). V was cut by 10 bases and J by 4 bases, with 13 bases left in between. This CDR3 has 13 residues. CDR3 sequence reads: CATDRVATGELFF. DNA for the CDR3: TGTGCCACCGACAGAGTTGCCACCGGGGAGCTGTTTTTT.

V and J are TRBV18 and TRBJ2-5; TRBD2 matches at 8 bases. CDR1 is KGHSH and CDR2 is LQKENI in the germline V gene. V trimming: 1 base; J trimming: 5 bases; junction bases outside the gene matches: 9. The CDR3 has 16 amino acids. The CDR3 bases are TGTGCCAGCTCACCACGATCCGGGGGGGCCGGGGAGACCCAGTACTTC. Residues: CASSPRSGGAGETQYF.

The V and J genes are TRBV30 and TRBJ1-6; weak D call: TRBD1 (6 bases). Germline loops: CDR1 GTSNPN, CDR2 SVGIG (reference sequence). The V gene lost 8 bases and the J gene lost 6 bases, with 17 bases spanning the gap. The CDR3 runs to 14 residues. The CDR3 DNA reads TGTGCCCTCAACTCCGGGACATCTAATTCACCCCTCCACTTT. As protein: CALNSGTSNSPLHF.

Only a few counts were recorded for this clone. The chain employs TRBV7-2 and TRBJ2-7; tentative D call: TRBD2 (6 bases). The V end was cut by 5 bases, the J end by 1 base, with 18 bases between. This CDR3 is 16 amino acids long. Germline V gene sequence: CDR1 SGHTA, CDR2 FQGNSA. Here the CDR3 DNA reads TGTGCCAGCAGCCCCGGGAGACGGGCCCTATCCTACGAGCAGTACTTC. Its protein product is CASSPGRRALSYEQYF.